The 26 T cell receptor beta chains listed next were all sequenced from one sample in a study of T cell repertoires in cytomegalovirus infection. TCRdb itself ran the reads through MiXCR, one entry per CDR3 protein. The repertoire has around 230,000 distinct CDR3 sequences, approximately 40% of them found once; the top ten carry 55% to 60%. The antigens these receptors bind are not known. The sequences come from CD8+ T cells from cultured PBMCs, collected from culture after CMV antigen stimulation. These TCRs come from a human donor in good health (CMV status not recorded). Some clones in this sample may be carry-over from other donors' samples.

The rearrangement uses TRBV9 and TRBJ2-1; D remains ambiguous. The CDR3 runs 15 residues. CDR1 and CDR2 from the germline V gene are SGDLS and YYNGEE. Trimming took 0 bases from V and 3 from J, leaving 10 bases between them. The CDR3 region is CASSVVKVGYNEQFF. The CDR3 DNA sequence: TGTGCCAGCAGCGTAGTGAAAGTTGGCTACAATGAGCAGTTCTTC.

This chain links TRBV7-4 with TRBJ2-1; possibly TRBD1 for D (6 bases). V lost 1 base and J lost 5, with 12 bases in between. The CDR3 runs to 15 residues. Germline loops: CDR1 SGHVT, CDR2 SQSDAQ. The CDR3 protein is CASSLVTGSNNEQFF. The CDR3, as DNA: TGTGCCAGCAGCTTAGTAACAGGGTCGAACAATGAGCAGTTCTTC. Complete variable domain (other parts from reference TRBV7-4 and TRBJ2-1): GAGVSQSPRYKVAKRGRDVALRCDSISGHVTLYWYRQTLGQGSEVLTYSQSDAQRDKSGRPSGRFSAERPERSVSTLKIQRTEQGDSAVYLCASSLVTGSNNEQFFGPGTRLTVL.

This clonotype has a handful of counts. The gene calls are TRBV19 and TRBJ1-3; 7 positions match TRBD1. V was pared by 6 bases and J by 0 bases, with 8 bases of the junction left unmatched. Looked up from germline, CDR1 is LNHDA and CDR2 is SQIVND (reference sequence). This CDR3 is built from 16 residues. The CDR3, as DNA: TGTGCCAGTAGGCCGACAGGGCATTACTCTGGAAACACCATATATTTT. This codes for CASRPTGHYSGNTIYF.

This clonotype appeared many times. CDR3 sequence: CASSPSGTGADTQYF. The CDR3 coding sequence is TGTGCCAGCAGCCCCTCCGGGACGGGCGCCGATACGCAGTATTTT. V gene TRBV7-3 combines with J gene TRBJ2-3, with D perhaps being TRBD1 or TRBD2 (5 bases each). CDR1 and CDR2 from the germline V gene are SGHTA and FQGTGA. Trimming left V 5 bases short and J 6 bases short, with 18 bases between. This CDR3 has 15 residues.

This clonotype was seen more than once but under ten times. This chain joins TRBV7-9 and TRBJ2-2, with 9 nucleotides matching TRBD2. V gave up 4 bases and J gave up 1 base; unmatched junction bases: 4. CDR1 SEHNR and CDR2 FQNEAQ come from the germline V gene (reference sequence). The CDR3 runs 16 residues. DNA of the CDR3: TGTGCCAGCAGCTCGAGACTAGCGGTGAACACCGGGGAGCTGTTTTTT. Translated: CASSSRLAVNTGELFF. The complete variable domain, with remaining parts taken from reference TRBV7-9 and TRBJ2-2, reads DTGVSQNPRHKITKRGQNVTFRCDPISEHNRLYWYRQTLGQGPEFLTYFQNEAQLEKSRLLSDRFSAERPKGSFSTLEIQRTEQGDSAMYLCASSSRLAVNTGELFFGEGSRLTVL.

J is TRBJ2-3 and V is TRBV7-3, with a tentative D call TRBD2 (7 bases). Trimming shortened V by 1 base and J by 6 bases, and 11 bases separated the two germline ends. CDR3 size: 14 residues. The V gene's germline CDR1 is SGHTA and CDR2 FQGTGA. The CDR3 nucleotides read TGTGCCAGCAGCTTAATAGGGGGGGCCGATACGCAGTATTTT. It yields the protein CASSLIGGADTQYF.

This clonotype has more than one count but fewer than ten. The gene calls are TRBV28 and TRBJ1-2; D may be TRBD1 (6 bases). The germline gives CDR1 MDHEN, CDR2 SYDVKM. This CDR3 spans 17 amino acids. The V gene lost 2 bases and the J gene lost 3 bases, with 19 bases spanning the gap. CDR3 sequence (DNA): TGTGCCAGCAGTTTACGAGACCGTAAAGGGGGTGACTATGGCTACACCTTC. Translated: CASSLRDRKGGDYGYTF.

The CDR3 sequence: CATTRGDTEAFF. The CDR3 DNA follows: TGTGCCACAACTAGAGGGGACACTGAAGCTTTCTTT. The chain combines TRBV2 with TRBJ1-1; tentative D call: TRBD1 (5 bases). The length of the CDR3 is 12 residues. Trimming cost V 10 bases and J 3 bases, with 12 bases left between them. CDR1 and CDR2 from the germline V gene are SNHLY and FYNNEI.

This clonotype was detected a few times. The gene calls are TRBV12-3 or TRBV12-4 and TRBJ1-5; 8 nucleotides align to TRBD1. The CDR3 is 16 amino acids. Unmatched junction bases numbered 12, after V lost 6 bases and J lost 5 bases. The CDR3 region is CASSLRTGTNYQPQHF. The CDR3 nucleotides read TGTGCCAGCAGCCTCCGGACAGGGACCAACTATCAGCCCCAGCATTTT.

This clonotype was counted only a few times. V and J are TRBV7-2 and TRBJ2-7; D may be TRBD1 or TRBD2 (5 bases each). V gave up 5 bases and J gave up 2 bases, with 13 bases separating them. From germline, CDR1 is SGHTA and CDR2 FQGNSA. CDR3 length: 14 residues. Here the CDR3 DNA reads TGTGCCAGCAGCCTCCGGGACCGGACCTACGAGCAGTACTTC. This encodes CASSLRDRTYEQYF.

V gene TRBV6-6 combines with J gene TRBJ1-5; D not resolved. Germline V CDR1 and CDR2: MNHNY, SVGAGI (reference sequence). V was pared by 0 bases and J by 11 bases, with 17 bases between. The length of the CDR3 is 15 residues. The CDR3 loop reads CASSYSNRGPPAQHF. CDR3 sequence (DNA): TGTGCCAGCAGTTACTCGAATCGCGGACCCCCAGCCCAGCATTTT.

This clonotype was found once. CDR3 sequence reads: CASSQTAPYNEQFF. CDR3 coding DNA: TGTGCCAGCAGCCAGACGGCGCCCTACAATGAGCAGTTCTTC. This chain uses TRBV13 with TRBJ2-1; D unresolved. Trimming took off 5 bases at V and 2 bases at J, with 10 bases between the two ends. CDR3 length equals 14 residues. Germline lookup yields CDR1 PRHDT and CDR2 FYEKMQ (reference sequence).

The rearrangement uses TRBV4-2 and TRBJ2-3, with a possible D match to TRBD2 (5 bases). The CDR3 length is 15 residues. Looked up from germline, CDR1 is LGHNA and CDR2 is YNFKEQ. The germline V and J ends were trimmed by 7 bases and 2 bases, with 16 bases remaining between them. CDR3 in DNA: TGTGCCAGCACCGAGGGTACGCGCCCCACAGATACGCAGTATTTT. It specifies CASTEGTRPTDTQYF.

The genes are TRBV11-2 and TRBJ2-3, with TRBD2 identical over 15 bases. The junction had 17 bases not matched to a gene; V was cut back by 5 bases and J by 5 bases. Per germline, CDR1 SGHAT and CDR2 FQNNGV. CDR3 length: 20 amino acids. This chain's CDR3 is CASSRLRPRTSGGAQDTQYF. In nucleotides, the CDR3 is TGTGCCAGCAGCCGACTTAGGCCCCGGACTAGCGGGGGGGCCCAAGATACGCAGTATTTT.

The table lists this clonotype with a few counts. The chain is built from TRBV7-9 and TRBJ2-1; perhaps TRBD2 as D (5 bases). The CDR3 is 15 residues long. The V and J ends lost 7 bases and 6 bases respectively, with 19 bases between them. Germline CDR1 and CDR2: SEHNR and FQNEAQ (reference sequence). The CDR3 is CASTTVAGSVNEQFF. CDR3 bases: TGTGCCAGCACGACCGTGGCGGGTTCTGTCAATGAGCAGTTCTTC.

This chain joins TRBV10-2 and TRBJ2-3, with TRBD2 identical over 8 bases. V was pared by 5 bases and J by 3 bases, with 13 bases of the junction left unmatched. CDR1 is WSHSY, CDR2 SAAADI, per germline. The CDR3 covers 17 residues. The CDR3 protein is CASSLTSAEDGTDTQYF. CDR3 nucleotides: TGCGCCAGCAGTCTGACTAGCGCAGAGGACGGGACAGATACGCAGTATTTT.

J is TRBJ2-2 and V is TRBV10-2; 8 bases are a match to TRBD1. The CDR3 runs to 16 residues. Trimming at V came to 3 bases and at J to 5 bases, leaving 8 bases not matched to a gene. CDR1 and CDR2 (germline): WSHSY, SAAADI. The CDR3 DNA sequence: TGCGCCAGCAGTGATGGAAACAGGGGGGAAACCGGGGAGCTGTTTTTT. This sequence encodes CASSDGNRGETGELFF.

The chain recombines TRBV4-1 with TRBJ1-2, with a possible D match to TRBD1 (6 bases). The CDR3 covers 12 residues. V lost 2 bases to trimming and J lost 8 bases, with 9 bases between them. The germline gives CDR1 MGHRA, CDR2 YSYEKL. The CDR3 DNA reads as TGCGCCAGCAGCCAACGAGGACAGGGCTACACCTTC. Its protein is CASSQRGQGYTF.

The CDR3 nucleotides are TGTGCCAGCAGCGTAGTTCCCCGGGACAGGGTTCGGACCGGGGAGCTGTTTTTT. Its translation: CASSVVPRDRVRTGELFF. This sequence joins TRBV9 and TRBJ2-2, with 9 bases matching TRBD1. In germline, CDR1 is SGDLS, CDR2 YYNGEE. The CDR3 runs 18 residues. With V trimmed by 0 bases and J by 5 bases, 11 bases remained unmatched.

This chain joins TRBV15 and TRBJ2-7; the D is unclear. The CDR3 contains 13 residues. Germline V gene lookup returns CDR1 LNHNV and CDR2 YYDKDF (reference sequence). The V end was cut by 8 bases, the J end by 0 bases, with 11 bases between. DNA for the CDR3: TGTGCCACCTCCAGGTCGTCCTCCTACGAGCAGTACTTC. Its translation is CATSRSSSYEQYF.

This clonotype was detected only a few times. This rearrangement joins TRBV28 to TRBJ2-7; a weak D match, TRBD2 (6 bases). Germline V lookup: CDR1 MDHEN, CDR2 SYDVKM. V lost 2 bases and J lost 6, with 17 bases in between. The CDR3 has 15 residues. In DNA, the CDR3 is TGTGCCAGCAGTTTAGGGATTAGAAGAGCGGGCGAGCAGTACTTC. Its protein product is CASSLGIRRAGEQYF.

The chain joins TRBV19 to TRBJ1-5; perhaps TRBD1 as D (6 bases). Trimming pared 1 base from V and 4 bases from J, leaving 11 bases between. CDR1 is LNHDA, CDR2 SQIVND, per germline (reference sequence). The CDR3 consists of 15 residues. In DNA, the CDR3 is TGTGCCAGTAGTATAGTTTTAACAGGGAATCAGCCCCAGCATTTT. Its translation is CASSIVLTGNQPQHF.

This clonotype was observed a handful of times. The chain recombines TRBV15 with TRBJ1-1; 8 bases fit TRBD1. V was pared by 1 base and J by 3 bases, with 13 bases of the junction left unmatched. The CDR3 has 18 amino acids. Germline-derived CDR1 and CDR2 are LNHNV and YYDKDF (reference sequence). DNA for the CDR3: TGTGCCACCAGCAGAGTCGAGGCCCTCTTGACAGGGGACACTGAAGCTTTCTTT. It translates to CATSRVEALLTGDTEAFF.

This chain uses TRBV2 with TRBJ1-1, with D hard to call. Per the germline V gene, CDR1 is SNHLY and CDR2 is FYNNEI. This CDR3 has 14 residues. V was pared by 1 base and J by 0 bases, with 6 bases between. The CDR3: CASSEDQMNTEAFF. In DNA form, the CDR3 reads TGTGCCAGCAGTGAAGATCAGATGAACACTGAAGCTTTCTTT.

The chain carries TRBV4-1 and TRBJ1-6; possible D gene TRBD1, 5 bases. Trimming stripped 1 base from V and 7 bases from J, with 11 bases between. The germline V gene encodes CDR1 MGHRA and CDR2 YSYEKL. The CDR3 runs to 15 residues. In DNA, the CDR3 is TGCGCCAGCAGCCAAGCGGGGGTATGGAATTCACCCCTCCACTTT. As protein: CASSQAGVWNSPLHF.

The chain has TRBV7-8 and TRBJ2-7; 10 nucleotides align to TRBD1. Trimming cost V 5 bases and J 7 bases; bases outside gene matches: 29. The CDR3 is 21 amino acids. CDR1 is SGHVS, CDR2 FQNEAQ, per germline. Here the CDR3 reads CASSTRLTPSGQGYRPGEQYF. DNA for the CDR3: TGTGCCAGCAGCACCCGCCTTACCCCTTCGGGACAGGGGTATCGGCCGGGTGAGCAGTACTTC.